Included here is one TCR beta chain sequence, with context. The method was immunoSEQ multiplex PCR; TCRdb's version includes in-frame clones alone and lacks a portion of them. The sample has about 2 million clones; 85% to 95% are singletons. The sample comes from a study of shared clonotypes between healthy human individuals. Whole-study context: The plates for each donor numbered three CD4 naive, three CD4 memory, two CD8 naive and one CD8 memory.

CD8 cells regarded as naive lacked CD45RO, were positively chosen for CCR7, and omitted terminally differentiated effector memory CD45RA+ cells. CDR3 length equals 18 residues. The ends were cut back, 4 bases at V and 0 bases at J, with 22 bases in the middle. Looked up from germline, CDR1 is MGHDK and CDR2 is SYGVNS. Sequenced: naive CD8+ T cells sorted from blood. J is TRBJ2-7 and V is TRBV25-1; no firm D call. This TCR was recovered from a man younger than 30 in good health. This CDR3 is CASSGVQLSRANSYEQYF. For the CDR3, the DNA is TGTGCCAGCAGTGGCGTTCAGTTATCTAGGGCCAACTCCTACGAGCAGTACTTC.